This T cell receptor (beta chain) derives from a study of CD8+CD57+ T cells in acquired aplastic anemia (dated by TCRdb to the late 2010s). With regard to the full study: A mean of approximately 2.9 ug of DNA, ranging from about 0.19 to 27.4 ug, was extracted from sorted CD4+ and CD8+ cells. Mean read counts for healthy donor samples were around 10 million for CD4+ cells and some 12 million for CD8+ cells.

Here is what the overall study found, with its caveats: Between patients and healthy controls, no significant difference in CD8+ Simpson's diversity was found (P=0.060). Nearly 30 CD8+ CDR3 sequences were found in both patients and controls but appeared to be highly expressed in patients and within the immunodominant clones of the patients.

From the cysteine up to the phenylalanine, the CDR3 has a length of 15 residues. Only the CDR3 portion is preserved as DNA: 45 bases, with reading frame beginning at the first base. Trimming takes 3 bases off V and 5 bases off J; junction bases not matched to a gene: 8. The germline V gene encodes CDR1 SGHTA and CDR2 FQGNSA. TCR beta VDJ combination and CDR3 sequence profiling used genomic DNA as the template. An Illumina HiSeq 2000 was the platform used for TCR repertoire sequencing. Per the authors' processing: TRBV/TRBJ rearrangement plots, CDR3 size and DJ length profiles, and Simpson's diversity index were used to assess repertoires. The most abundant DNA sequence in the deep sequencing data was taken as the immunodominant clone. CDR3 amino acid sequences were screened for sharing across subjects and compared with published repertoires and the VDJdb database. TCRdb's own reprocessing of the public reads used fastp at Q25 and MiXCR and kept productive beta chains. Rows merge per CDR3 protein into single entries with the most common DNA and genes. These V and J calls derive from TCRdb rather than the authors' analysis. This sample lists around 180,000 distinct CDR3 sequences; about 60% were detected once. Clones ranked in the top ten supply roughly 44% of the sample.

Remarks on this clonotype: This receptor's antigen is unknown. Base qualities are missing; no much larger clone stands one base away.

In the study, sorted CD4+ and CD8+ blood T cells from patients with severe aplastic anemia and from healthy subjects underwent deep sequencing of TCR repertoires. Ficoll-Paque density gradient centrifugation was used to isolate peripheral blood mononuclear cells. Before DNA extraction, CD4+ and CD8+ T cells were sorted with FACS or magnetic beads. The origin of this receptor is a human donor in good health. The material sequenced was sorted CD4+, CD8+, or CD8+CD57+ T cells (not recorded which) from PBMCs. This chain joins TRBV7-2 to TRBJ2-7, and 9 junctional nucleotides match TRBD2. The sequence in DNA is TGTGCCAGCAGCTTGGGACTAGCTCGGGGTGACGAGCAGTACTTC. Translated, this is CASSLGLARGDEQYF.